The TCR beta chain described here comes from a study of T cells in Graves' hyperthyroidism and ophthalmopathy. This clonotype appeared many times. Its specificity is unknown. Germline loops: CDR1 MNHEY, CDR2 SVGEGT. The CDR3 runs to 13 residues. Trimming took off 6 bases at V and 6 bases at J, with 14 bases between the two ends. Notes on the study in general: The model's output predicted ophthalmopathy at a median of around 6.9 months prior to onset.

TCR beta CDR3 sequences were amplified from RNA transcripts. TCR CDR3 regions were first amplified by RT-PCR with HTBI primers. TCRdb independently ran MiXCR on the multiplex PCR reads; one entry per CDR3 protein. Counted here are around 440,000 distinct CDR3 sequences, about 15% occurring once; the ten biggest clones make up over 12%. The sample consisted of blood. This sequence joins TRBV6-2 or TRBV6-3 and TRBJ1-1; possibly TRBD1 for D (5 bases). The receptor's source is a woman under 30 with Graves' hyperthyroidism. CDR3 in DNA: TGTGCCAGCAGGTATCAGGGTAACCCTGAAGCTTTCTTT. Encoded protein: CASRYQGNPEAFF.